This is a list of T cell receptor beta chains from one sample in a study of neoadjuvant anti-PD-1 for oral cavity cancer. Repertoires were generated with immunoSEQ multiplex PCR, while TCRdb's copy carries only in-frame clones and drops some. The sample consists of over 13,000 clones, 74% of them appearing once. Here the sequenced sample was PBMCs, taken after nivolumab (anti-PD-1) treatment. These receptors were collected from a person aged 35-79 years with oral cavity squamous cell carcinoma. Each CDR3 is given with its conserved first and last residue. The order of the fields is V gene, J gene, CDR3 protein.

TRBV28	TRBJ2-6	CASRYTSGTGGSGANVLTF
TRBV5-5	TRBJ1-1	CASSHQTGTNTEAFF
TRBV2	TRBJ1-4	CASSEALAGGPAEKLFF
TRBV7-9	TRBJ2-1	CASSSTSGNEQFF
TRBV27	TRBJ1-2	CASSQNKQLLYGYTF
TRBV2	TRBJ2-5	CASTVEAGGQETQYF
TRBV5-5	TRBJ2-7	CASSLAGGGRYEQYF
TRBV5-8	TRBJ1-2	CASSPGTGAYGYTF
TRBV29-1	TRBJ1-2	CSATTGFGYTF
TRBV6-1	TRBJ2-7	CASSDLWDRSYEQYF
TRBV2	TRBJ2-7	CASSFRSGSYYEQYF
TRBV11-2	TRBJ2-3	CASSLLSREYF
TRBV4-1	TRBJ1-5	CASSQVGVWGNQPQHF
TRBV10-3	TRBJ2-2	CAISDSLAGTGELFF
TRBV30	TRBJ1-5	CAWGPSFNQPQHF
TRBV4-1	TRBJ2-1	CASSQVMTGISYNEQFF
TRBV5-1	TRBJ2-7	CASSQDRRAYEQYF
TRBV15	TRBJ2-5	CATSRTLGLGETQYF
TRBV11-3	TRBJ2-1	CASSARTASNEQFF
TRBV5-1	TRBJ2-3	CASSLRGSGSADTQYF
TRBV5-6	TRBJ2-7	CASSLPWGLAGLSSYEQYF
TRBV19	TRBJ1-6	CASSIREGRQPYNSPLHF
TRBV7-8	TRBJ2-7	CASSLVQGEPYEQYF
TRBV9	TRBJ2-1	CASSDRGGSYNEQFF
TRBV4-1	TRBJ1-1	CASSHPGQGVRTEAFF
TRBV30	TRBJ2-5	CAWSWGVGETQYF
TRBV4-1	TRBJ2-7	CASSQGKGGEQYF
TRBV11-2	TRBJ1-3	CASSSIQGAGNTIYF
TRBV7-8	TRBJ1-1	CASSWNRGLDTEAFF
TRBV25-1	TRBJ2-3	CASSALDRGITDTQYF
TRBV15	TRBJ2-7	CATSRASEQYF
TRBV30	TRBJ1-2	CAWHRRILETYGYTF
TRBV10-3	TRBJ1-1	CAISVQEESTEAFF
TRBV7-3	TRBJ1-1	CASGQGLNTEAFF
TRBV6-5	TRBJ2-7	CASSYSPGTGAYEQYF
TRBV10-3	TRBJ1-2	CAISEDRDYGYTF
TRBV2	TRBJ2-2	CASSRPMAGELFF
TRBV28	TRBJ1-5	CASSRSNQPQHF
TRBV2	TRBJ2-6	CASSERTGANVLTF
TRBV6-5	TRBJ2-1	CASSPQDSRKQFF
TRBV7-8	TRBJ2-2	CASSPFRFLRQARTGELFF
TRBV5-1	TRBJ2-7	CASSSDRGAYEQYF
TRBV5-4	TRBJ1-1	CASSLARGQNTEAFF
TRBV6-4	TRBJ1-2	CASRRDRADGYTF
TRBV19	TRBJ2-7	CASSIGARGYEQYF
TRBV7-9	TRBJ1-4	CASSLTSGIRNEKLFF
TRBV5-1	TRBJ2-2	CASSAGAGVVAGELFF
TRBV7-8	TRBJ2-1	CASSSVDRGIYNEQFF
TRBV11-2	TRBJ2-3	CASSLGQVAPDTQYF
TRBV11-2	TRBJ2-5	CASSLVAQHRGRRETQYF
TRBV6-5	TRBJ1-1	CASSPLDSSSGAFF
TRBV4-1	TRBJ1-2	CASSPFDRTYRGYTF
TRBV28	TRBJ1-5	CAGRQGNQPQHF
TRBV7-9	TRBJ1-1	CASSLMGQVNTEAFF
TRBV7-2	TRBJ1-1	CASSSTGGYTEAFF